The source of this TCR beta chain is a study of T-cell memory formation after mild COVID-19 (dated by TCRdb to 2020 to 2023). In the study overall: Most TCR sequence clusters were specific to one of the two donors. Two young, previously healthy adult volunteers made up the cohort, one male and one female. Longitudinal TCRalpha and TCRbeta repertoire sequencing tracked T-cell clones expanding and contracting after mild COVID-19 in two donors. Study-wide findings and limitations: Contracting CD4+ clones turned up mainly in the CM and EM memory subsets, whereas EMRA was where CD8+ clones were enriched. Balanced CD4/CD8 phenotypes were observed for clones contracting from day 15 to 85, whereas a bias towards CD4+ was observed for a second wave of clones expanding from day 15 to 37. Only a couple of mild cases were covered by the study, and larger cohorts that include severe cases with pre-infection samples were considered necessary. The detection of some responding clones in pre-infection memory suggests that pre-existing cross-reactive memory T cells joined the SARS-CoV-2 response. Whether the second-wave clones peaking on day 37 were SARS-CoV-2 specific was not confirmed.

Ficoll-Paque density gradient centrifugation was the method used to isolate PBMCs. TCRdb names Illumina NovaSeq 6000 as the instrument used. TCRalpha and TCRbeta cDNA libraries were built by 5'RACE with constant-segment primers, adding sample barcodes and unique molecular identifiers. Trizol reagent was used to extract RNA from every sample. Library amplification was performed in two PCR steps, and a second sample barcode and Illumina TruSeq adapters were introduced in the second step. The libraries were sequenced on an Illumina NovaSeq using 2 x 150 bp paired-end reads. The paper's data handling went like this. Reads were demultiplexed and collapsed into UMI-guided consensus sequences with migec v1.2.7. With mixcr v2.1.11, UMI consensuses were aligned to TRA and TRB V and J templates and assembled into clonotypes. A clonotype was counted as expanded or contracted only if both edgeR and NoisET called the change significant, with noise models trained on biological replicates. For edgeR calls, the cutoffs were a false discovery rate-adjusted p below 0.01 and a log2 fold-change threshold of 1. PCA with hierarchical clustering of max-normalized trajectories of the 1000 most abundant clonotypes was used as exploratory dynamics analysis. Separately sequenced CD4+ and CD8+ repertoires were used to assign the CD4 or CD8 phenotype of responding clones. TCRdb applied fastp at Q25 and MiXCR to the public reads, then kept only in-frame beta chains. CDR3 protein sequences are deduplicated, and each keeps its most common genes and DNA. What appears here as the V and J calls and clone size reflects TCRdb's work, not the paper's. The sample has around 430,000 distinct CDR3 sequences on record, roughly 15% of them singletons. The top ten hold roughly 21% of the sample.

CDR1 and CDR2 were assigned from the germline V gene as KGHDR and SFDVKD. V ends up 0 bases short and J 1 base short, with an unmatched junction base count of 3. Measured from the cysteine to the phenylalanine, the CDR3 is 16 residues long. Left in the record is the CDR3 DNA by itself, 48 bases read in frame from the first base. Note on this clonotype: Its cognate antigen has yet to be identified. The sample holds no much larger clone one base away, and base qualities are not on file.

The TCR comes from a man in his late teens or twenties who had mild COVID-19 (a few samples of this study predate the infection). The sample titles of this study are shuffled in the database, so cell type and time point are left out; the donor was told from shared clones. The sample was PBMCs or a T cell subset sorted from them (not recorded which). This chain joins TRBV24-1 to TRBJ2-5, with 8 bases in between that match TRBD2. The CDR3 amino acid sequence is: CATSDLNSGTQETQYF. The DNA sequence follows: TGTGCCACCAGTGATTTGAATAGCGGGACCCAAGAGACCCAGTACTTC.